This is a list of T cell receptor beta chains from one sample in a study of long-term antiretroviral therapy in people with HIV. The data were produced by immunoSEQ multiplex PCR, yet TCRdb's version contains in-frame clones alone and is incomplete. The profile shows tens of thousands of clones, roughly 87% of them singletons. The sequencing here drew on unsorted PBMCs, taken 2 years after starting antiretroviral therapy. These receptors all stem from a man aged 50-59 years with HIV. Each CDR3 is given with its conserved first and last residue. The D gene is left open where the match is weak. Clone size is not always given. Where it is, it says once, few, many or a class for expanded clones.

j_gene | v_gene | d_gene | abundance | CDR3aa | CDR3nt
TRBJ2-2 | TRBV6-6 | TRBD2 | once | CASSHTSGGANGELFF | TGTGCCAGCAGCCATACCAGCGGGGGAGCGAACGGGGAGCTGTTTTTT
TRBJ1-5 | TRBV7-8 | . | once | CASSLEGGRGDSNQPQHF | TGTGCCAGCAGCTTAGAGGGGGGCAGGGGCGACAGCAATCAGCCCCAGCATTTT
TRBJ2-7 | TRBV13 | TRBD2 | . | CASSPGLAGDFPGGEQYF | TGTGCCAGCAGCCCGGGACTAGCGGGAGACTTCCCAGGAGGCGAGCAGTACTTC
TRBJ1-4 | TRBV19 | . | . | CASSIKITREKLFF | TGTGCCAGTAGTATTAAAATCACTCGGGAAAAACTGTTTTTT
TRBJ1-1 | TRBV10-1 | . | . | CASSDSGNTEAFF | TGCGCCAGCAGTGACTCGGGGAACACTGAAGCTTTCTTT
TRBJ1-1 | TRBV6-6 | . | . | CASSQSSTEAFF | TGTGCCAGCAGCCAGAGTAGCACTGAAGCTTTCTTT
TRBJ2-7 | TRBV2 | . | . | CASSEARHSQYF | TGTGCCAGCAGTGAGGCAAGACACTCGCAGTACTTC
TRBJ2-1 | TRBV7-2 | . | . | CASSARGNEQFF | TGTGCCAGCAGCGCCCGGGGCAATGAGCAGTTCTTC
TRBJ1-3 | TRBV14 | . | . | CASSQEFAGSSFLLGNTIYF | TGTGCCAGCAGCCAAGAATTTGCAGGGAGCAGCTTTCTCCTGGGAAACACCATATATTTT
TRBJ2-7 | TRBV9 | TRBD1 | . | CASSVQGQGTDEQYF | TGTGCCAGCAGCGTACAGGGACAGGGGACGGACGAGCAGTACTTC
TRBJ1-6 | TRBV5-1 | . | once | CASSLQHNSPLHF | TGCGCCAGCAGCTTACAACACAATTCACCCCTCCACTTT
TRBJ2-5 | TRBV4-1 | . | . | CASSLERGIGETQYF | TGCGCCAGCAGCCTAGAGAGGGGTATTGGGGAGACCCAGTACTTC
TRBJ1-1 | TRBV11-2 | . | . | CASSSGPANTEAFF | TGTGCCAGCAGCTCAGGGCCGGCGAACACTGAAGCTTTCTTT
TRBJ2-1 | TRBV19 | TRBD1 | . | CASRQGVVGDSYNEQFF | TGTGCCAGTCGGCAGGGGGTTGTGGGTGACTCCTACAATGAGCAGTTCTTC
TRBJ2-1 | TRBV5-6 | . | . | CASSLNYWQRPNEQFF | TGTGCCAGCAGCTTGAATTACTGGCAGAGACCCAATGAGCAGTTCTTC
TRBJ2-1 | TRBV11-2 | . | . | CASSLEGLQSHNEQFF | TGTGCCAGCAGCTTAGAGGGGCTGCAATCCCACAATGAGCAGTTCTTC
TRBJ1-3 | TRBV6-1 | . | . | CASSWRPRAGNTIYF | TGTGCCAGCAGTTGGAGGCCCCGAGCAGGAAACACCATATATTTT
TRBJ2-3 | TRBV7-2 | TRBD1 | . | CASSSWTGAKYF | TGTGCCAGCAGCTCCTGGACAGGCGCGAAGTATTTT
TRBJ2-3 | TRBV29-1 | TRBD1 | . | CSARGQSSTDTQYF | TGCAGCGCCAGGGGGCAAAGTAGCACAGATACGCAGTATTTT
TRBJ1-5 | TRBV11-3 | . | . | CASSPPRGGGENQPQHF | TGTGCCAGCAGCCCCCCGAGGGGAGGAGGGGAAAATCAGCCCCAGCATTTT
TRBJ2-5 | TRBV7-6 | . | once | CASSLHPVTQYF | TGTGCCAGCAGCTTACACCCTGTGACCCAGTACTTC
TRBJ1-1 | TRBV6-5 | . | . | CASSYGGGTEAFF | TGTGCCAGCAGTTACGGGGGGGGCACTGAAGCTTTCTTT
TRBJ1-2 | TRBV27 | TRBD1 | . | CASSLSSGDRGYGYTF | TGTGCCAGCAGTTTATCGAGTGGGGACAGGGGCTATGGCTACACCTTC
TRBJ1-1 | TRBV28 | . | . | CASSLLTGTEAFF | TGTGCCAGCAGTTTACTCACGGGGACTGAAGCTTTCTTT
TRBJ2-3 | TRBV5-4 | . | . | CASSPGTHTDTQYF | TGTGCCAGCAGTCCCGGGACTCACACAGATACGCAGTATTTT
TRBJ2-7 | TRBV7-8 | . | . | CASSLEPGLTSDEQYF | TGTGCCAGCAGCTTAGAACCGGGATTAACTAGTGACGAGCAGTACTTC
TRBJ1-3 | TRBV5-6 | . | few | CASSSSGVSGNTIYF | TGTGCCAGCAGCTCCTCCGGGGTCTCTGGAAACACCATATATTTT
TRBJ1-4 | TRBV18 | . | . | CASSPIGVNEKLFF | TGTGCCAGCTCACCAATAGGAGTTAATGAAAAACTGTTTTTT
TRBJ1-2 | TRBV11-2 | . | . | CASSLGVSDPYGYTF | TGTGCCAGCAGCCTCGGGGTTTCGGATCCCTATGGCTACACCTTC
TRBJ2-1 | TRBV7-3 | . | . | CASSLGPKNSYNEQFF | TGTGCCAGCAGCTTGGGGCCGAAGAACTCCTACAATGAGCAGTTCTTC
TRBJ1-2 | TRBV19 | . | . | CASAGFNYGYTF | TGTGCCAGTGCGGGTTTTAACTATGGCTACACCTTC
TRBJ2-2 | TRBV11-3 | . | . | CASSDAGADTGELFF | TGTGCCAGCAGCGATGCCGGGGCGGACACCGGGGAGCTGTTTTTT
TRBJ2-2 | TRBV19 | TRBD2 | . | CASSKSSGTTGELFF | TGTGCCAGTAGTAAGAGTAGCGGGACGACCGGGGAGCTGTTTTTT
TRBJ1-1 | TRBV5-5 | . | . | CASSSYTGRTEAFF | TGTGCCAGCAGCTCGTACACAGGGAGGACTGAAGCTTTCTTT
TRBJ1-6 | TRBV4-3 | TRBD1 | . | CASSQDGTGFNSPLHF | TGCGCCAGCAGCCAAGACGGGACAGGATTCAATTCACCCCTCCACTTT
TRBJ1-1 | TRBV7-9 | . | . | CASSLARRGGNTEAFF | TGTGCCAGCAGCTTAGCGCGGAGGGGAGGCAACACTGAAGCTTTCTTT
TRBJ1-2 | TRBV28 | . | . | CASRSTGANYGYTF | TGTGCCAGCAGAAGTACAGGAGCTAACTATGGCTACACCTTC
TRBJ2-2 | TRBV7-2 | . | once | CASSLARTNTGELFF | TGTGCCAGCAGCTTAGCTAGAACGAACACCGGGGAGCTGTTTTTT
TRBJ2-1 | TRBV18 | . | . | CASSPSVNEQFF | TGTGCCAGCTCCCCTTCGGTCAATGAGCAGTTCTTC
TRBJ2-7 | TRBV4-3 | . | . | CASSQGRTYEQYF | TGCGCCAGCAGCCAAGGACGGACCTACGAGCAGTACTTC
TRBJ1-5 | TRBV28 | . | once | CATRQGNQPQHF | TGTGCCACCAGACAGGGCAATCAGCCCCAGCATTTT
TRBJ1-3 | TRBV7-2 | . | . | CASSSTRDSGNTIYF | TGTGCCAGCAGCTCGACAAGGGACTCTGGAAACACCATATATTTT
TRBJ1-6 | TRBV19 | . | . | CASSIGSNQAPLHF | TGTGCCAGTAGTATTGGTAGTAACCAGGCACCCCTCCACTTT
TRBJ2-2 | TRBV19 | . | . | CASSIGTDTGELFF | TGTGCCAGTAGTATAGGGACAGACACCGGGGAGCTGTTTTTT
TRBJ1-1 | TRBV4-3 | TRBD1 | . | CASSQDSKGTGEAFF | TGCGCCAGCAGCCAAGATAGTAAAGGGACAGGGGAAGCTTTCTTT
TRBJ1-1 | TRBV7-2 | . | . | CASSLGRPTEAFF | TGTGCCAGCAGCTTAGGCCGGCCGACTGAAGCTTTCTTT
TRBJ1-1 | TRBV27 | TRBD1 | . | CASSFLGDRELTVGMNTEAFF | TGTGCCAGCAGTTTCCTGGGGGACAGGGAGCTCACCGTTGGCATGAACACTGAAGCTTTCTTT
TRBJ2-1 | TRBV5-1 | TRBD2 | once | CASSWGLAGAYNEQFF | TGCGCCAGCAGCTGGGGACTAGCGGGAGCCTACAATGAGCAGTTCTTC
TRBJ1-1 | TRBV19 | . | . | CASSIRRLNTEAFF | TGTGCCAGTAGTATCCGGAGGCTGAACACTGAAGCTTTCTTT
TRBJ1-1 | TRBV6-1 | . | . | CASSEVGTSSPEAFF | TGTGCCAGCAGTGAGGTGGGGACCTCGAGCCCTGAAGCTTTCTTT
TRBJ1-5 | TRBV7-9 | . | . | CASSLPPRGGLNQPQHF | TGTGCCAGCAGCTTACCCCCCCGCGGGGGGCTCAATCAGCCCCAGCATTTT